Listed below are T cell receptor beta chains from one sample, sequenced in a study of Graves' ophthalmopathy and Graves' hyperthyroidism. TCRdb itself ran the multiplex PCR reads through MiXCR, one entry per CDR3 protein. Of about 620,000 distinct CDR3 sequences listed, 22% were seen once; the top ten hold roughly 6.9%. The sequenced sample consisted of peripheral blood. These TCRs come from a woman between 18 and 30 years old with stable Graves' hyperthyroidism. Some clones in this sample may be carry-over from other donors' samples. Each CDR3 is given with its conserved first and last residue. The order of the fields is D gene, J gene, V gene, clone size, CDR3 DNA, CDR3 protein. The D gene is left open where the match is weak. The size of a clone is reported for some rows only, either as once, few or many, or as a class for expanded clones.

.,TRBJ2-7,TRBV7-9,many,TGTGCCAGCAGCCGTTTGCAAGGTACCTACGAGCAGTACTTC,CASSRLQGTYEQYF
.,TRBJ2-5,TRBV11-1,many,TGTGCCAGCAGCCTTCCACGTTGGAGTGTGGGTGAGACCCAGTACTTC,CASSLPRWSVGETQYF
.,TRBJ2-7,TRBV2,many,TGTGCCAGCAGTGAACAGGGGATGAGCTCCTACGAGCAGTACTTC,CASSEQGMSSYEQYF
.,TRBJ1-1,TRBV2,many,TGTGCCAGCACTGGAGAGAACACTGAAGCTTTCTTT,CASTGENTEAFF
.,TRBJ1-2,TRBV30,.,TGTGCCTGCCCAAGGGAGGGGAACTATGGCTACACCTTC,CACPREGNYGYTF
TRBD2,TRBJ2-3,TRBV11-2,.,TGTGCCAGCAGCTTAAGTACTAGCGTTAACACAGATACGCAGTATTTT,CASSLSTSVNTDTQYF
.,TRBJ2-7,TRBV7-8,.,TGTGCCAGCAGCTTAAGTCTGCTAACCCACGAGCAGTACTTC,CASSLSLLTHEQYF
.,TRBJ2-7,TRBV4-1,many,TGCGCCAGCAGCTACCCGGGACGGAGTAACGAGCAGTACTTC,CASSYPGRSNEQYF
.,TRBJ1-3,TRBV10-3,many,TGTGCCATCAGTGATACAGCACTCTCTGGAAACACCATATATTTT,CAISDTALSGNTIYF
TRBD2,TRBJ2-7,TRBV6-2/TRBV6-3,many,TGTGCCAGCAGTTACTCCCAGCGGGAGATCTCCTACGAGCAGTACTTC,CASSYSQREISYEQYF
.,TRBJ1-6,TRBV6-1,.,TGTGCCAGCAGAACGGGACGCGATAATTCACCCCTCCACTTT,CASRTGRDNSPLHF
.,TRBJ2-5,TRBV12-3/TRBV12-4,many,TGTGCCAGCAGTTTGGTTCTGTCGGGAGAGACCCAGTACTTC,CASSLVLSGETQYF
TRBD1,TRBJ1-1,TRBV7-6,many,TGTGCCAGCAGCTTAGGGGGGACAGACCTCGACGGGCAAGCTTTCTTT,CASSLGGTDLDGQAFF
.,TRBJ2-7,TRBV4-1,.,TGCGCCAGCAGCCAAGAGGGGGGGCGAAACTACGAGCAGTACTTC,CASSQEGGRNYEQYF
.,TRBJ1-2,TRBV2,.,TGTGCCAGCAGTGAATTTTCGTCCAACCCATCGACCGAGTCTAACTATGGCTACACCTTC,CASSEFSSNPSTESNYGYTF
.,TRBJ2-6,TRBV29-1,once,TGCAGCGTTGAGGAAACTGGGGCCAACGTCCTGACTTTC,CSVEETGANVLTF
TRBD1,TRBJ2-7,TRBV4-1,.,TGCGCCAGCAGCCATGGACAGGGGCCCTACGAGCAGTACTTC,CASSHGQGPYEQYF
.,TRBJ2-7,TRBV11-2,.,TGTGCCAGCAGCTTAGTGTGGGACCCCTACGAGCAGTACTTC,CASSLVWDPYEQYF
TRBD1,TRBJ2-7,TRBV6-1,many,TGTGCCAGCAAAGGACAGGGAAACACCTACGAGCAGTACTTC,CASKGQGNTYEQYF
TRBD1,TRBJ1-2,TRBV12-3/TRBV12-4,.,TGTGCCAGCAAACGTTTGGGGACAGGGAAAGGCTACACCTTC,CASKRLGTGKGYTF
.,TRBJ2-2,TRBV12-3/TRBV12-4,many,TGTGCCACCATACCGGGACCTAACACCGGGGAGCTGTTTTTT,CATIPGPNTGELFF
.,TRBJ1-2,TRBV4-1,many,TGCGCCAGCAGCCAAGTTCGGGGTCGGCAGGACAGCTATGGCTACACCTTC,CASSQVRGRQDSYGYTF
.,TRBJ1-2,TRBV12-3/TRBV12-4,.,TGTGCCAGCATCGGGGCGGGCGACTATGGCTACACCTTC,CASIGAGDYGYTF
.,TRBJ2-5,TRBV5-1,.,TGCGCCAGCAGCCTCGGGGCCCCGGGAGAGACCCAGTACTTC,CASSLGAPGETQYF
TRBD1,TRBJ2-7,TRBV6-1,many,TGTGCCAGCAGTGTTCAGGGGGCCGGGGAGCAGTACTTC,CASSVQGAGEQYF
.,TRBJ2-7,TRBV12-3/TRBV12-4,many,TGTGCCAGCACCTTTGTTGGGGTGGCCAACGAGCAGTACTTC,CASTFVGVANEQYF
TRBD2,TRBJ2-5,TRBV12-3/TRBV12-4,many,TGTGCCAGCAGCTTGGGGAGGGTAGAGACCCAGTACTTC,CASSLGRVETQYF
TRBD1,TRBJ1-1,TRBV12-3/TRBV12-4,.,TGTGCCAGCAGTTCCCGGGACAGGGTAACGACTTTCTTT,CASSSRDRVTTFF
.,TRBJ2-2,TRBV7-8,.,TGTGCCAGCATTCCGATATGGACCGAAAACACCGGGGAGCTGTTTTTT,CASIPIWTENTGELFF
.,TRBJ1-2,TRBV7-2,.,TGTGCCAGCCCCAATAACCACCCTTATGGCTACACCTTC,CASPNNHPYGYTF
TRBD1,TRBJ1-1,TRBV30,.,TGTGCCTGGAGCCCAGGGGGCTGGACTGAAGCTTTCTTT,CAWSPGGWTEAFF
TRBD1,TRBJ2-2,TRBV5-1,.,TGCGCCAGCAGCCGGTTCGGGACAGGAGTGGTCGGGGAGCTGTTTTTT,CASSRFGTGVVGELFF
TRBD2,TRBJ2-5,TRBV28,many,TGTGCCAGCAGCCTACCAAGCGGGAAGCGAGAGACCCAGTACTTC,CASSLPSGKRETQYF
.,TRBJ2-2,TRBV10-3,many,TGTGCCATCAGTGAGAGGGAGGTGAACACCGGGGAGCTGTTTTTT,CAISEREVNTGELFF
.,TRBJ2-7,TRBV6-5,many,TGTGCCATCCATGTTGGGGATCCCTACGAGCAGTACTTC,CAIHVGDPYEQYF
.,TRBJ1-2,TRBV6-2/TRBV6-3,many,TGTGCCAGCACCTTAGCCGGGCCTAGATCTTATGGCTACACCTTC,CASTLAGPRSYGYTF
.,TRBJ1-5,TRBV28,many,TGTGCCAGCACCTCGGAGGGAAGGAGCAATCAGCCCCAGCATTTT,CASTSEGRSNQPQHF
.,TRBJ2-7,TRBV19,many,TGTGCCAGTAGTATCTCCGCGGACAGCTCCTACGAGCAGTACTTC,CASSISADSSYEQYF
.,TRBJ1-2,TRBV3-1,many,TGTGCCAGCAGCCAAGATAAGGAAGGTGCCGTTGGTGGCTACACCTTC,CASSQDKEGAVGGYTF
TRBD2,TRBJ2-2,TRBV28,many,TGTGCCAGCAGTTTTTCGGCTAGCGGGAGGGGTTACACCGGGGAGCTGTTTTTT,CASSFSASGRGYTGELFF
.,TRBJ2-2,TRBV7-7,.,TGTGCCAGCAGCCAACAGGTTTTCACCGGGGAGCTGTTTTTT,CASSQQVFTGELFF
.,TRBJ2-2,TRBV12-3/TRBV12-4,few,TGTGCCAGCAGCTTGGAAGGGACTGTTAACACCGGGGAGCTGTTTTTT,CASSLEGTVNTGELFF
.,TRBJ1-2,TRBV10-3,many,TGTGCCATCAGTGAGTCTGCAGGACGGACTAACTATGGCTACACCTTC,CAISESAGRTNYGYTF
TRBD2,TRBJ2-5,TRBV5-1,few,TGCGCCAGCAGCTTGGGCCCTAGCGGGAGGAGAGAGACCCAGTACTTC,CASSLGPSGRRETQYF
TRBD2,TRBJ2-5,TRBV20-1,.,TGCAGTGCTAGAGATCCCGGGGGGTCCGAGACCCAGTACTTC,CSARDPGGSETQYF
.,TRBJ2-5,TRBV4-2,many,TGTGCCAGCAGCCAACCTAGCAAGGGCGGGGAGACCCAGTACTTC,CASSQPSKGGETQYF
.,TRBJ1-6,TRBV15,few,TGTGCCACCAGCGCAGGGGATAATTCACCCCTCCACTTT,CATSAGDNSPLHF
.,TRBJ1-1,TRBV24-1,few,TGTGCCACCAGTGATTTGGAAGGGATCACTGAAGCTTTCTTT,CATSDLEGITEAFF
TRBD1,TRBJ1-2,TRBV12-3/TRBV12-4,.,TGTGCCAGCAGTTTCGGGACAGTCGGTGGCTACACCTTC,CASSFGTVGGYTF
.,TRBJ2-7,TRBV24-1,many,TGTGCCACCAGTGATTTCGGTAGCCACGAGCAGTACTTC,CATSDFGSHEQYF
TRBD1,TRBJ1-2,TRBV4-3,.,TGCGCCAGCAGCCCAGCCGACAGGGAAGGTGGCTACACCTTC,CASSPADREGGYTF
TRBD2,TRBJ2-7,TRBV20-1,many,TGCAGTGCTAGAGGGCTAACGGGAGGCTACGAGCAGTACTTC,CSARGLTGGYEQYF
.,TRBJ2-7,TRBV12-3/TRBV12-4,many,TGTGCCAGCAGTCCCCAAGAGGGCGGGCGTTACGAGCAGTACTTC,CASSPQEGGRYEQYF
TRBD1,TRBJ1-5,TRBV6-1,many,TGTGCCAGCAGATTTACAGGGGAGGCTCAGCCCCAGCATTTT,CASRFTGEAQPQHF
TRBD1,TRBJ2-7,TRBV27,.,TGTGCCAGCAGTTTATCGCAGGGACAGTCTCCCGAGCAGTACTTC,CASSLSQGQSPEQYF
TRBD1,TRBJ2-7,TRBV3-1,.,TGTGCCAGCAGCCTAACCCAGACAGGGGCCCCCTACGAGCAGTACTTC,CASSLTQTGAPYEQYF
TRBD1,TRBJ1-3,TRBV5-6,few,TGTGCCAGCAGCTTGCCGGCAGGGGGCCTATACGGAAACACCATATATTTT,CASSLPAGGLYGNTIYF
.,TRBJ1-3,TRBV6-5,.,TGTGCCAGCAGTTACAGGCAGGGCAGCTCTGGAAACACCATATATTTT,CASSYRQGSSGNTIYF
.,TRBJ1-1,TRBV11-2,.,TGTGCCAGCAGCTTTTGGGAGGCCACTGAAGCTTTCTTT,CASSFWEATEAFF